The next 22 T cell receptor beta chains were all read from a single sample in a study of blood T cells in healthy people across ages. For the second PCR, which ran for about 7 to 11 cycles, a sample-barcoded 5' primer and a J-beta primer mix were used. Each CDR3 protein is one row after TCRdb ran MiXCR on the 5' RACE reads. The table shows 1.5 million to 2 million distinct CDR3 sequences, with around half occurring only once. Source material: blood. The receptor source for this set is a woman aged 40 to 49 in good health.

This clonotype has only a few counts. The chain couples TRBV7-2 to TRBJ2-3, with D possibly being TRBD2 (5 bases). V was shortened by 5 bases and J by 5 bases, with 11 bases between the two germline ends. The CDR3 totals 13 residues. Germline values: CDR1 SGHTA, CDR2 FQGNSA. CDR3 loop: CASSRRTEDTQYF. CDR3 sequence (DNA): TGTGCCAGCAGCCGTCGGACTGAAGATACGCAGTATTTT.

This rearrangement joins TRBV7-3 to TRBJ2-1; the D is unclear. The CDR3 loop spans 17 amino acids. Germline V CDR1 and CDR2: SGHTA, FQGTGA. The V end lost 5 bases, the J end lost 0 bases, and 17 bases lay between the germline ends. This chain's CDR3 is CASSPLAITSSYNEQFF. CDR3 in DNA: TGTGCCAGCAGCCCACTGGCTATTACCAGCTCCTACAATGAGCAGTTCTTC.

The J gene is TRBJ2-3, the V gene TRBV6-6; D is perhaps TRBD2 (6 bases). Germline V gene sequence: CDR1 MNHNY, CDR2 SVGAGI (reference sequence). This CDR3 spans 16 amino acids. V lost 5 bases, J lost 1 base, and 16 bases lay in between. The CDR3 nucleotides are TGTGCCAGCAGTGGGGCGGGGAGGAGGGGCACAGATACGCAGTATTTT. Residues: CASSGAGRRGTDTQYF.

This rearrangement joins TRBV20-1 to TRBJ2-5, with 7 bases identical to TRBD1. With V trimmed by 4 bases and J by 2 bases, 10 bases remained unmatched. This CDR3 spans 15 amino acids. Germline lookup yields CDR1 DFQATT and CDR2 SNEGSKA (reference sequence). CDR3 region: CSANPTGWGQETQYF. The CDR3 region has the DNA TGCAGTGCTAACCCGACAGGGTGGGGACAAGAGACCCAGTACTTC.

As DNA, the CDR3 is TGTGCCAGTAGTCCCGTCTTAGGAGGGTACGAGCAGTACTTC. It is translated as CASSPVLGGYEQYF. The J gene is TRBJ2-5, the V gene TRBV27; possibly TRBD2 for D (6 bases). TRBJ2-7 matches the DNA end more closely, so the J call is doubtful. Germline CDR1 and CDR2: MNHEY and SMNVEV (reference sequence). The CDR3 has 14 amino acids.

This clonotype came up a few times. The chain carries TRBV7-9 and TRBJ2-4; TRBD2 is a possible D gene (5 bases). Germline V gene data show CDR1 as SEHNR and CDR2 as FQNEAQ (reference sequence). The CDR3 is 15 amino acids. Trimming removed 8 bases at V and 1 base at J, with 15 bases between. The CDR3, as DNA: TGTGCCAGCGCCCCGGAGGTCTGGGCCAAAAACATTCAGTACTTC. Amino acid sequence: CASAPEVWAKNIQYF.

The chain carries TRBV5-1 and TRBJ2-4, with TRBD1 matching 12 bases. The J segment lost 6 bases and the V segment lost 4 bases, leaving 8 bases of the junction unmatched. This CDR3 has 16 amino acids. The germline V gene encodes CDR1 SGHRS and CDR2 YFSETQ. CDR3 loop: CASSLSGTGGVNIQYF. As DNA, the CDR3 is TGCGCCAGCAGCCTCTCCGGGACAGGGGGCGTAAACATTCAGTACTTC.

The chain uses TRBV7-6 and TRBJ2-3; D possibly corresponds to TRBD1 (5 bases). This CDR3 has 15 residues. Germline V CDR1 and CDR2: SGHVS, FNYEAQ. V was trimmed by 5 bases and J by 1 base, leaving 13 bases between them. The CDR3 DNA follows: TGTGCCAGCAGCCCAGGGTCGGCCCGCACAGATACGCAGTATTTT. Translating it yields CASSPGSARTDTQYF.

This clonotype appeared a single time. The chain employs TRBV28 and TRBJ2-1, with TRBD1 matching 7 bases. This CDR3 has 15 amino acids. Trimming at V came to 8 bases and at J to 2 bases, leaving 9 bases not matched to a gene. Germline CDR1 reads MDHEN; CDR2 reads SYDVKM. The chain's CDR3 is CASPPTGDAYNEQFF. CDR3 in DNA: TGTGCCAGCCCTCCAACAGGGGACGCCTACAATGAGCAGTTCTTC.

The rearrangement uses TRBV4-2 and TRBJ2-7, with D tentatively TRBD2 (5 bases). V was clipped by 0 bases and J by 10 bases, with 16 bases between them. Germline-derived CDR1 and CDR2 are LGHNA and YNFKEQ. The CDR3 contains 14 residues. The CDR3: CASSQDDYPGAQYF. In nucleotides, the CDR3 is TGTGCCAGCAGCCAAGATGACTACCCAGGAGCCCAGTACTTC.

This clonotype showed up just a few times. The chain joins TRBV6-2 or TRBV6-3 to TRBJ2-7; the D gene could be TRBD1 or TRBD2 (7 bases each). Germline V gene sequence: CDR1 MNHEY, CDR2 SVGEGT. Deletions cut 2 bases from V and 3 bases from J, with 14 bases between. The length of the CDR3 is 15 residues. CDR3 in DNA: TGTGCCAGCAGTTACGATCAGGGGGGGAGCTACGAGCAGTACTTC. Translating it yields CASSYDQGGSYEQYF.

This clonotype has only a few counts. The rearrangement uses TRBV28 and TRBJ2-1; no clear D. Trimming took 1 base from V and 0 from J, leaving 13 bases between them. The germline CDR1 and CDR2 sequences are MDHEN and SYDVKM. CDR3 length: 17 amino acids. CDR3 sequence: CASSLLRMRSSYNEQFF. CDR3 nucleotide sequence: TGTGCCAGCAGTTTATTACGGATGCGAAGCTCCTACAATGAGCAGTTCTTC.

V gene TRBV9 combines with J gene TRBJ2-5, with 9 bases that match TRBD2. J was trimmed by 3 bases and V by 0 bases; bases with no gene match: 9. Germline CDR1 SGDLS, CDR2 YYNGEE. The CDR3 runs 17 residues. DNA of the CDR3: TGTGCCAGCAGCGTAGATCCAGCGGGGGGCCTGGAAGAGACCCAGTACTTC. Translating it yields CASSVDPAGGLEETQYF.

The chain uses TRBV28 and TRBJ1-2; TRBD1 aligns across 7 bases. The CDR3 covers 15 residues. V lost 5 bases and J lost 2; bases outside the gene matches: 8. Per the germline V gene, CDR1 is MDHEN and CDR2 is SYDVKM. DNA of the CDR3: TGTGCCAGCAGTCCGACCTCGACAGGGAACTATGGCTACACCTTC. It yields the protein CASSPTSTGNYGYTF.

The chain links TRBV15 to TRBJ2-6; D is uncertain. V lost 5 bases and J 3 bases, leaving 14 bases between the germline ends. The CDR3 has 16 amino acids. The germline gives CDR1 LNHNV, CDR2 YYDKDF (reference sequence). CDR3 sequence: CATSPQGRVGANVLTF. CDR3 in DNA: TGTGCCACCAGCCCCCAAGGAAGGGTTGGGGCCAACGTCCTGACTTTC.

CDR3 region: CASSLARLAGHNNEQYF. The DNA for the CDR3 is TGCGCCAGCAGCTTGGCTAGGCTAGCGGGGCACAACAATGAGCAGTACTTC. This sequence joins TRBV5-1 and TRBJ2-5, with TRBD2 matching 9 bases. Trimming at V came to 0 bases and at J to 11 bases, leaving 17 bases not matched to a gene. CDR1 is SGHRS, CDR2 YFSETQ, per germline. This CDR3 comprises 17 residues.

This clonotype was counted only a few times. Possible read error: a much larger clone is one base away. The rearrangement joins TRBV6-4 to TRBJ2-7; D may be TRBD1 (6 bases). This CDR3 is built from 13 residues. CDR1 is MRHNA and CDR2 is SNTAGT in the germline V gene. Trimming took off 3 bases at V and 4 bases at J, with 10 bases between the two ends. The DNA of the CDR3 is TGTGCCAGCAGTGAAGTACAGGGTTACGAGCAGTACTTC. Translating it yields CASSEVQGYEQYF.

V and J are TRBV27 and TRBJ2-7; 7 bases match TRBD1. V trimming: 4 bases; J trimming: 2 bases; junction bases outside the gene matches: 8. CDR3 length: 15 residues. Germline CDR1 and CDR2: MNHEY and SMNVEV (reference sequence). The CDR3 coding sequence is TGTGCCAGCAGTTCCCCTACAGGGGCTACCTACGAGCAGTACTTC. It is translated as CASSSPTGATYEQYF.

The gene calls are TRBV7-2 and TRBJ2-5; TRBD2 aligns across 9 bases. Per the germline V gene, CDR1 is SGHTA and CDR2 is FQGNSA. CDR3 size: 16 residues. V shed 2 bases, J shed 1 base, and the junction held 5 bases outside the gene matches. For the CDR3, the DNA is TGTGCCAGCAGCTTAAGAGCGGGGGGATCCCAAGAGACCCAGTACTTC. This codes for CASSLRAGGSQETQYF. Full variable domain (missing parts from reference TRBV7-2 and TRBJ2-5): GAGVSQSPSNKVTEKGKDVELRCDPISGHTALYWYRQSLGQGLEFLIYFQGNSAPDKSGLPSDRFSAERTGGSVSTLTIQRTQQEDSAVYLCASSLRAGGSQETQYFGPGTRLLVL.

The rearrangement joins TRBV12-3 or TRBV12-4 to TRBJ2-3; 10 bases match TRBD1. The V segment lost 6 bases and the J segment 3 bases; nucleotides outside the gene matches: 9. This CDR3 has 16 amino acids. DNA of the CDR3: TGTGCCAGCAGCTCGACAGGGGGCGTGGGAACAGATACGCAGTATTTT. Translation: CASSSTGGVGTDTQYF.

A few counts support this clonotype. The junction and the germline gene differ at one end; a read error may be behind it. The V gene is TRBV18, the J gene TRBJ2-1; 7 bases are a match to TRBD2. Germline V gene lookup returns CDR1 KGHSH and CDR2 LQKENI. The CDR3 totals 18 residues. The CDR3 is CASSPRASERGTYNEQFF. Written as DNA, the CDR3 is TGCGCCAGCTCACCGAGGGCTTCGGAGCGGGGCACCTACAATGAGCAGTTCTTC.

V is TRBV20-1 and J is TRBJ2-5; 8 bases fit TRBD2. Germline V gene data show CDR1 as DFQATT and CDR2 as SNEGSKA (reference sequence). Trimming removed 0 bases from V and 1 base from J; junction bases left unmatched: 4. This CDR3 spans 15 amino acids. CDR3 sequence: CSARDQAGAQETQYF. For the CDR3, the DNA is TGCAGTGCTAGAGATCAAGCGGGGGCCCAAGAGACCCAGTACTTC.